One sample yielded the 16 T cell receptor beta chains listed below, sequenced in a study of breast tumors, draining lymph nodes, adjacent tissues. TCRdb passed the multiplex PCR reads through MiXCR, listing each CDR3 protein once. This table holds approximately 45,000 distinct CDR3 sequences, more than 20% found once. Input material: breast tumor tissue. The source is a female donor with breast cancer. Some clones in this sample may be carry-over from other donors' samples.

This clonotype came up many times. Its ends do not fully match the called genes, so a read error is possible. The chain employs TRBV4-1 and TRBJ2-7; D is tentatively TRBD1 or TRBD2 (5 bases each). This CDR3 spans 13 amino acids. From germline, CDR1 is MGHRA and CDR2 YSYEKL. The CDR3 DNA sequence: TGCGCCAGCAGCCACGCCACCGGGACCGAACTCACTTTC. It translates to CASSHATGTELTF.

This chain joins TRBV20-1 and TRBJ2-1; a possible D gene is TRBD2 (7 bases). Trimming cost V 0 bases and J 6 bases, with 12 bases left between them. The germline CDR1 and CDR2 sequences are DFQATT and SNEGSKA (reference sequence). The CDR3 is 14 amino acids. CDR3 sequence reads: CSARDRRGGNEQFF. DNA of the CDR3: TGCAGTGCTAGAGATCGGAGGGGGGGCAATGAGCAGTTCTTC.

The sample holds many counts of this clonotype. The chain recombines TRBV2 with TRBJ2-3, with TRBD1 matching 12 bases. Losses at the gene ends were 0 bases for V and 4 bases for J; bases not matched to a gene: 11. Looked up from germline, CDR1 is SNHLY and CDR2 is FYNNEI. This CDR3 is 19 amino acids long. CDR3 bases: TGTGCCAGCAGTGAAGCAAACTTATCCGGGACAGGGGGCGCAGATACGCAGTATTTT. Its translation: CASSEANLSGTGGADTQYF.

A note on this clonotype: At one end the junction does not follow the germline gene, possibly because of a read error. V and J are TRBV5-6 and TRBJ2-7, with a possible D match to TRBD1 (6 bases). The CDR3 is made up of 15 amino acids. Looked up from germline, CDR1 is SGHDT and CDR2 is YYEEEE. The CDR3 DNA follows: TGTGCCAGCAGCTCGGCAGGGGTGGGCTCCTACAAGCAGTACTTC. It codes for CASSSAGVGSYKQYF. The whole variable domain, remainder taken from reference TRBV5-6 and TRBJ2-7, is DAGVTQSPTHLIKTRGQQVTLRCSPKSGHDTVSWYQQALGQGPQFIFQYYEEEERQRGNFPDRFSGHQFPNYSSELNVNALLLGDSALYLCASSSAGVGSYKQYFGPGTRLTVT.

This clonotype was counted many times. The rearrangement uses TRBV20-1 and TRBJ1-2; perhaps TRBD1 as D (5 bases). The CDR3 covers 13 residues. Germline V gene sequence: CDR1 DFQATT, CDR2 SNEGSKA (reference sequence). Trimming removed 0 bases at V and 8 bases at J, with 13 bases between. This CDR3 reads CSARDGQRVGYTF. For the CDR3, the DNA is TGCAGTGCTAGAGACGGACAACGGGTCGGCTACACCTTC.

This clonotype was observed many times. V usage is TRBV5-8 and J usage is TRBJ2-1, with 7 bases that match TRBD1. J gave up 0 bases and V 6 bases, and 15 bases lay outside the gene matches. Looked up from germline, CDR1 is SGHTS and CDR2 is YDEGEE. This CDR3 spans 18 amino acids. CDR3 DNA sequence: TGTGCCAGCACGACAATCAAGGGGGCGGAGAGCTCCTACAATGAGCAGTTCTTC. This sequence encodes CASTTIKGAESSYNEQFF.

This clonotype was counted many times. The gene calls are TRBV7-2 and TRBJ2-5; a possible D gene is TRBD2 (6 bases). The V end lost 5 bases, the J end lost 5 bases, and 12 bases lay between the germline ends. Per germline, CDR1 SGHTA and CDR2 FQGNSA. The CDR3 totals 13 residues. CDR3 in DNA: TGTGCCAGCAGCCTAGGGACTTTGGAGACCCAGTACTTC. Translated, it gives CASSLGTLETQYF.

This clonotype was detected many times. The chain links TRBV20-1 to TRBJ1-3; D unresolved. CDR1 DFQATT and CDR2 SNEGSKA come from the germline V gene (reference sequence). The V end lost 0 bases, the J end lost 4 bases, and 1 base lay between the germline ends. CDR3 length: 11 residues. CDR3 residues: CSAREGNTIYF. In DNA form, the CDR3 reads TGCAGTGCTAGAGAGGGAAACACCATATATTTT.

This clonotype was detected ten times or more. V and J are TRBV2 and TRBJ1-2, with D maybe TRBD1 (5 bases). Deletions cut 8 bases from V and 4 bases from J, with 26 bases between. This CDR3 is 17 amino acids long. CDR1 and CDR2 from the germline V gene are SNHLY and FYNNEI. The CDR3 region has the DNA TGTGCCAGCTCCTATAGTTATTTAAGGGACGGTCCCTATGGCTACACCTTC. Protein sequence: CASSYSYLRDGPYGYTF. Full variable domain (missing parts from reference TRBV2 and TRBJ1-2): EPEVTQTPSHQVTQMGQEVILRCVPISNHLYFYWYRQILGQKVEFLVSFYNNEISEKSEIFDDQFSVERPDGSNFTLKIRSTKLEDSAMYFCASSYSYLRDGPYGYTFGSGTRLTVV.

In its sample, this clonotype was seen many times. The chain uses TRBV7-8 and TRBJ2-2; D unresolved. The germline CDR1 and CDR2 sequences are SGHVS and FQNEAQ. This CDR3 contains 14 residues. V was pared by 1 base and J by 4 bases, with 7 bases between. Here the CDR3 reads CASSLGPVTGELFF. DNA of the CDR3: TGTGCCAGCAGCTTAGGACCGGTCACCGGGGAGCTGTTTTTT.

The sample holds many counts of this clonotype. The chain recombines TRBV4-2 with TRBJ2-4; a possible D gene is TRBD2 (5 bases). V lost 0 bases to trimming and J lost 7 bases, with 13 bases between them. CDR3 size: 15 residues. The germline V gene encodes CDR1 LGHNA and CDR2 YNFKEQ. The CDR3 region is CASSQDSASGNIQYF. The CDR3 DNA reads as TGTGCCAGCAGCCAAGATTCAGCTTCGGGGAACATTCAGTACTTC.

This clonotype was seen at least ten times. The V and J genes are TRBV5-8 and TRBJ2-7; 11 bases line up with TRBD2. J lost 3 bases, V lost 0 bases, and 8 bases had no gene match. The CDR3 runs to 17 residues. The V gene's germline CDR1 is SGHTS and CDR2 YDEGEE. The CDR3 loop is CASSLGGGTSGYYEQYF. The DNA for the CDR3 is TGTGCCAGCAGCTTGGGCGGTGGGACTAGCGGCTACTACGAGCAGTACTTC.

This clonotype was picked up many times. CDR3 nucleotides: TGTGCCAGCAGCCCCGAGGTTGGGGGCGGGGAGCTGTTTTTT. It encodes CASSPEVGGGELFF. The V call is TRBV14, the J call TRBJ2-2; D could derive from TRBD1 or TRBD2 (5 bases each). V shed 4 bases and J shed 7 bases, with 13 bases lying between them. CDR3 length: 14 residues. Germline V CDR1 and CDR2: SGHDN, FVKESK.

The chain has TRBV7-8 and TRBJ1-3, with no clear D. Looked up from germline, CDR1 is SGHVS and CDR2 is FQNEAQ. This CDR3 is built from 13 residues. Trimming removed 1 base from V and 7 bases from J, with 8 bases in between. As DNA, the CDR3 is TGTGCCAGCAGCTTAGATTTCGGCAACACCATATATTTT. It specifies CASSLDFGNTIYF.

This clonotype was observed at least ten times. The chain links TRBV6-1 to TRBJ2-7; TRBD1 aligns across 9 bases. Per germline, CDR1 MNHNS and CDR2 SASEGT. Losses at the gene ends were 3 bases for V and 5 bases for J; bases not matched to a gene: 8. This CDR3 is 15 amino acids long. Here the CDR3 reads CASSETGTGSDEQYF. For the CDR3, the DNA is TGTGCCAGCAGTGAGACCGGGACAGGGTCGGACGAGCAGTACTTC.

This clonotype has at least ten counts. The gene calls are TRBV7-9 and TRBJ1-5; a possible D gene is TRBD1 (5 bases). This CDR3 comprises 12 residues. Germline values: CDR1 SEHNR, CDR2 FQNEAQ (reference sequence). Trimming removed 5 bases at V and 9 bases at J, with 11 bases between. In DNA, the CDR3 is TGTGCCAGCAGCCCCGGTGGGGGGCCCCAGCATTTT. This codes for CASSPGGGPQHF.